This T cell receptor beta chain emerged from a study of blood T cell repertoires in COVID-19. Produced via immunoSEQ multiplex PCR; TCRdb's table is partial and in-frame only. The sample consists of about 160,000 clones, approximately 80% of them appearing once. The ends lost 3 bases at V and 5 bases at J; junction bases unmatched: 8. The CDR3 length is 15 residues. Germline-derived CDR1 and CDR2 are LGHNA and YSLEER. Source material: peripheral blood. J is TRBJ1-1 and V is TRBV4-3, with 8 bases identical to TRBD1. The sequence was obtained from a woman at least 80 years old with active or convalescent COVID-19. The CDR3 loop is CASSHLDREGTEAFF. The CDR3 bases are TGCGCCAGCAGCCACCTGGACAGGGAGGGGACTGAAGCTTTCTTT.